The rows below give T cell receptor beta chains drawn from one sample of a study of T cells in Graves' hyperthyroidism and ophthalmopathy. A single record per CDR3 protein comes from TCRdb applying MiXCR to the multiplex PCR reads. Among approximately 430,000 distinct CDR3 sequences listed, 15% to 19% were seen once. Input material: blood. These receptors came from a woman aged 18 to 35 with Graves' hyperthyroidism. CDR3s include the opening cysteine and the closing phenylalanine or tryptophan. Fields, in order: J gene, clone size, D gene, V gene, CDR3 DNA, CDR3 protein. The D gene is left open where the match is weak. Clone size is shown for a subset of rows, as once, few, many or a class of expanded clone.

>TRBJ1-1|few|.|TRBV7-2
TGTGCCAGCAGCTTAGTAGGGAACCTGAACACTGAAGCTTTCTTT
CASSLVGNLNTEAFF
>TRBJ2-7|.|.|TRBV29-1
TGCAGCGGTTATGCGGGCTACGAGCAGTACTTC
CSGYAGYEQYF
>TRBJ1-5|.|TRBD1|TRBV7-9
TGTGCCAGCAGCTTAGCGTCCCCAGGGGGCGGTCAGCCCCAGCATTTT
CASSLASPGGGQPQHF
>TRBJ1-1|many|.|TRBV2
TGTGCCAGCCGCTCCAGGGTCACAATCACTGAAGCTTTCTTT
CASRSRVTITEAFF
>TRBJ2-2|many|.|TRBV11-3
TGTGCCAGCAGCTCCTCGCGGACCGGGGAGCTGTTTTTT
CASSSSRTGELFF
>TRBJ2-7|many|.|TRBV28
TGTGCCAGCAGTGGAGGAGCGGGCCTCACCACGGTCGAGCAGTACTTC
CASSGGAGLTTVEQYF
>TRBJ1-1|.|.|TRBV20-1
TGCAGTGCTAGAGATGCGTCGGGTGGGGACACTGAAGCTTTCTTT
CSARDASGGDTEAFF
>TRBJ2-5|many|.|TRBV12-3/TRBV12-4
TGTGCCAGCAGTTCCGCCGGGACCGTGGAGACCCAGTACTTC
CASSSAGTVETQYF
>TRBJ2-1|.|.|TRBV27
TGTGCCAGCAGTTTAGCCCCAACCTGGGATGAGCAGTTCTTC
CASSLAPTWDEQFF
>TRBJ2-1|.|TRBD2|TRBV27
TGTGCCAGCAGGACTAGCGGGGGGGCCCATGAGCAGTTCTTC
CASRTSGGAHEQFF
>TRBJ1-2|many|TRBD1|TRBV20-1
TGCAGTGCTACCCGGACAGGGTATGGCTACACCTTC
CSATRTGYGYTF
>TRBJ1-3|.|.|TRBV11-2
TGTGCCAGCAGCTCTTTAGTCAACAGGGTTGGAAACACCATATATTTT
CASSSLVNRVGNTIYF
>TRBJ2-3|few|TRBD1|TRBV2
TGTGCCAGCAGTGATTGGGACAGGGGGACAGATACGCAGTATTTT
CASSDWDRGTDTQYF
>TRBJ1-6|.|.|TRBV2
TGTGCCAGCAACGGACGGTATAATTCACCCCTCCACTTT
CASNGRYNSPLHF
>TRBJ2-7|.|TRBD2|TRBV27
TGTGCCAGCAGTTTAGAGCGGGGGCGCCCCTACGAGCAGTACTTC
CASSLERGRPYEQYF
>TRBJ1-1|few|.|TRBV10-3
TGTGCCATCAGTGAGGAGTTGGGTTCCACTGAAGCTTTCTTT
CAISEELGSTEAFF
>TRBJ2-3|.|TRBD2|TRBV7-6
TGTGCCAGCAGCTTAAGCGGGGGGGCATCGGATACGCAGTATTTT
CASSLSGGASDTQYF
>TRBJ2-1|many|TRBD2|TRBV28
TGTGCCAGCGCACCTAGCGGGAGAAGTAATGAGCAGTTCTTC
CASAPSGRSNEQFF
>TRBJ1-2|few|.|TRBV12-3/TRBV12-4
TGTGCCAGCAGCCTCAGGAAAACAAATGGCTACACCTTC
CASSLRKTNGYTF
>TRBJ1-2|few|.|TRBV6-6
TGTGCCAGCAGTTACAGCAACGCGTGGGGGGCCGCGCTACACTTC
CASSYSNAWGAALHF
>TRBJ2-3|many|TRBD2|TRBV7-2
TGTGCCAGCAGGAAGCCTAGGGGACTAGCGGGAACAGATACGCAGTATTTT
CASRKPRGLAGTDTQYF
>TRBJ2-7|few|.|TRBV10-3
TGTGCCATCCTTAACAGGACAAGGAACGAGCAGTACTTC
CAILNRTRNEQYF
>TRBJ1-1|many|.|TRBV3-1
TGTGCCAGCAGCCAAGACAACACCAACACTGAAGCTTTCTTT
CASSQDNTNTEAFF
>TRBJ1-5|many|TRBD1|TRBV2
TGTGCCAGCAGTGGGACAGGGGGGAGCAATCAGCCCCAGCATTTT
CASSGTGGSNQPQHF
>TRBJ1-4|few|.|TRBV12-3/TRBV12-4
TGTGCCAGCACCCAGTCTGAAAAACTGTTTTTT
CASTQSEKLFF
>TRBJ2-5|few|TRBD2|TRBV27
TGTGCCAGCAGCTCACCCCTCCTCGGACTAGCGGGGGGTGAGACCCAGTACTTC
CASSSPLLGLAGGETQYF
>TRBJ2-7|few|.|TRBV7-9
TGTGCCAGCAGCTTAGCGCCCCGTGGGTACGAGCAGTACTTC
CASSLAPRGYEQYF
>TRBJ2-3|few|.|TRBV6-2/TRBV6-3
TGTGCCAGCAGTAGCCCGGGACGGCGAAGAGATACGCAGTATTTT
CASSSPGRRRDTQYF
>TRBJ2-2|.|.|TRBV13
.
CASSLGQGGTPGSCFF
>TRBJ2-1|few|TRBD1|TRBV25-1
TGTGCCAGCAGTGGAACAGGGGGTCTCAATGAGCAGTTCTTC
CASSGTGGLNEQFF
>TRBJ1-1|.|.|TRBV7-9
TGTGCCAGCACCCCGGTTATTCGGGCTTTCTTT
CASTPVIRAFF
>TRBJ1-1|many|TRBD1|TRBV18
TGTGCCAGCTCCCTCAGGGGGGGAGTCATGAACACTGAAGCTTTCTTT
CASSLRGGVMNTEAFF